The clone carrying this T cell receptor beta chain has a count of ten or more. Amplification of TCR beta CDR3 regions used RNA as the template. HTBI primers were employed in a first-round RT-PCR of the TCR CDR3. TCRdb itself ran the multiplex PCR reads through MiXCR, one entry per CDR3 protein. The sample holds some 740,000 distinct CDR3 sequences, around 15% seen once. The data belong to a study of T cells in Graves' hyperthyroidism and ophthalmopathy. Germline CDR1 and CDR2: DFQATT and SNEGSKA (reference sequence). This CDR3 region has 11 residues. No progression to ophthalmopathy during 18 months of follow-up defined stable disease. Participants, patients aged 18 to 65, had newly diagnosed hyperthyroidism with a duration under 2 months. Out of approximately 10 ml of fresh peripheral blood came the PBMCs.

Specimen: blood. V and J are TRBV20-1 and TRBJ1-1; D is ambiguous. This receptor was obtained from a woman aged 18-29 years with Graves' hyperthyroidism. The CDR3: CRLVANTEAFF. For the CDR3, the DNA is TGCAGGCTGGTTGCGAACACTGAAGCTTTCTTT.